Presented here are 8 T cell receptor beta chains from one specimen sequenced in a study of spatial heterogeneity in lung cancer. MiXCR was run by TCRdb on the 5' RACE reads, yielding one entry per CDR3 protein. Of roughly 40,000 distinct CDR3 sequences in the sample, approximately 6.5% were seen once. Time point described: sample taken at primary tumor resection. In each case, whole RNA from tumor, nontumor lung or frozen PBMC was sequenced unsorted. This sample comprised PBMCs, obtained at surgery. These receptors all stem from a female donor with early-stage non-small cell lung cancer.

This clonotype showed up many times. This chain connects TRBV2 to TRBJ2-3; the match to TRBD2 covers 9 bases. The CDR3 length is 16 residues. Germline V gene lookup returns CDR1 SNHLY and CDR2 FYNNEI. Trimming removed 0 bases from V and 1 base from J; junction bases left unmatched: 2. Here the CDR3 DNA reads TGTGCCAGCAGTGAAGCGTCTAGCGGGGGCACAGATACGCAGTATTTT. Residues: CASSEASSGGTDTQYF.

This clonotype was detected many times. V and J are TRBV24-1 and TRBJ2-3; maybe TRBD2 (5 bases). The CDR3 consists of 11 residues. Trimming left V 9 bases short and J 3 bases short, with 6 bases between. Per the germline V gene, CDR1 is KGHDR and CDR2 is SFDVKD. CDR3 sequence: CATGSTDTQYF. The CDR3 region has the DNA TGTGCCACCGGGAGTACAGATACGCAGTATTTT.

V usage is TRBV6-1 and J usage is TRBJ2-1, with 8 nucleotides matching TRBD2. Germline CDR1 and CDR2: MNHNS and SASEGT. J lost 0 bases, V lost 5 bases, and 3 bases had no gene match. The CDR3 has 15 amino acids. The chain's CDR3 is CASSSGGASYNEQFF. In DNA form, the CDR3 reads TGTGCCAGCAGTTCCGGGGGGGCCTCCTACAATGAGCAGTTCTTC.

V and J are TRBV3-1 and TRBJ1-1; no definite D call. CDR3 length: 15 amino acids. Trimming took off 4 bases at V and 4 bases at J, with 16 bases between the two ends. CDR1 LGHDT and CDR2 YNNKEL come from the germline V gene (reference sequence). The CDR3 here is CASSPTAYIATEAFF. Here the CDR3 DNA reads TGTGCCAGCAGCCCAACGGCCTACATCGCCACTGAAGCTTTCTTT.

This chain joins TRBV7-9 and TRBJ1-1; D gene ambiguous. The CDR3 loop spans 14 amino acids. The V end lost 1 base, the J end lost 7 bases, and 13 bases lay between the germline ends. CDR1 and CDR2 from the germline V gene are SEHNR and FQNEAQ (reference sequence). CDR3 DNA: TGTGCCAGCAGCTTAGAGACGGGTATCCTTGAAGCTTTCTTT. Translated, it gives CASSLETGILEAFF.

This chain's CDR3 is CASSQQGGGEKLFF. The CDR3 nucleotides are TGTGCCAGCAGCCAACAGGGGGGTGGTGAAAAACTGTTTTTT. The chain is built from TRBV3-1 and TRBJ1-4; 7 nucleotides agree with TRBD1. The germline V gene encodes CDR1 LGHDT and CDR2 YNNKEL (reference sequence). This CDR3 contains 14 residues. The trim removed 2 bases at V and 7 bases at J, leaving 4 bases unmatched.

This clonotype was seen many times. The chain employs TRBV13 and TRBJ1-6, with 9 bases aligning to TRBD1. V gave up 6 bases and J gave up 4 bases; unmatched junction bases: 10. This CDR3 has 17 amino acids. Germline V lookup: CDR1 PRHDT, CDR2 FYEKMQ (reference sequence). As DNA, the CDR3 is TGTGCCAGCAGTCGCCGGGACAGGGCCTCTTATAATTCACCCCTCCACTTT. Protein product: CASSRRDRASYNSPLHF.

With regard to this clonotype: This may be a read error: a much more frequent sequence differs by one nucleotide. This chain connects TRBV2 to TRBJ2-4, with a tentative D call TRBD2 (6 bases). This CDR3 has 13 amino acids. Germline V gene data show CDR1 as SNHLY and CDR2 as FYNNEI. CDR3 nucleotide sequence: TGTGTCAGCGTCCGGGAGACCAAAAACATTCAGTACTTC. Translation gives CVSVRETKNIQYF.